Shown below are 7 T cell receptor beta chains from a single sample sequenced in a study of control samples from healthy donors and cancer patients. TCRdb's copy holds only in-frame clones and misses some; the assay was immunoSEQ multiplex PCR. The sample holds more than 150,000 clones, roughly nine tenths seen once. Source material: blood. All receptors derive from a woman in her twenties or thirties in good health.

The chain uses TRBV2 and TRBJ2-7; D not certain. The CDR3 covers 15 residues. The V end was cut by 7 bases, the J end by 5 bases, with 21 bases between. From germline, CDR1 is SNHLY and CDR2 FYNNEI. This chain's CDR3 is CASTDPRTSDHEQYF. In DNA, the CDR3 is TGTGCCAGCACTGACCCCAGGACGTCCGACCACGAGCAGTACTTC.

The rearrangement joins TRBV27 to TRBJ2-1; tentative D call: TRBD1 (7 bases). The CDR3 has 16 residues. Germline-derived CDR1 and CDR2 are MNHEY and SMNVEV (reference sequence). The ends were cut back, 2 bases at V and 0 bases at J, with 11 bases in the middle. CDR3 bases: TGTGCCAGCAGTTTAAGACAGGGAGGCTCCTACAATGAGCAGTTCTTC. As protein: CASSLRQGGSYNEQFF.

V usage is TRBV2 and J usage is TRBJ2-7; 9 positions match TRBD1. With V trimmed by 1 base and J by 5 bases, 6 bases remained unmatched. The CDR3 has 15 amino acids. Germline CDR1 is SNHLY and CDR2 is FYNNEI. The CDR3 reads CASSEDTGGLDEQYF. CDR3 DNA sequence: TGTGCCAGCAGTGAAGATACAGGGGGCCTGGACGAGCAGTACTTC.

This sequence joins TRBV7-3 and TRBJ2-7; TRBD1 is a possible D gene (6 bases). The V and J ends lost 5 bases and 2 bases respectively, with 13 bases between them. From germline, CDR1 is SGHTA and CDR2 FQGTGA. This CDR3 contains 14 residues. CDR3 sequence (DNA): TGTGCCAGCAGCCCGGGACACAAAACCTACGAGCAGTACTTC. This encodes CASSPGHKTYEQYF. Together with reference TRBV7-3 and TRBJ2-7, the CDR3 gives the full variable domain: GAGVSQTPSNKVTEKGKYVELRCDPISGHTALYWYRQSLGQGPEFLIYFQGTGAADDSGLPNDRFFAVRPEGSVSTLKIQRTERGDSAVYLCASSPGHKTYEQYFGPGTRLTVT.

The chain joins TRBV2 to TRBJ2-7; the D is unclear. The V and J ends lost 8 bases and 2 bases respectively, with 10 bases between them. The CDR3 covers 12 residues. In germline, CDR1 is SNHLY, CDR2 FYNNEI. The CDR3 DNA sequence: TGTGCCAGCGCGGACCTCACCTACGAGCAGTACTTC. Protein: CASADLTYEQYF. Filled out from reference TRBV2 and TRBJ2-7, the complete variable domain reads EPEVTQTPSHQVTQMGQEVILRCVPISNHLYFYWYRQILGQKVEFLVSFYNNEISEKSEIFDDQFSVERPDGSNFTLKIRSTKLEDSAMYFCASADLTYEQYFGPGTRLTVT.

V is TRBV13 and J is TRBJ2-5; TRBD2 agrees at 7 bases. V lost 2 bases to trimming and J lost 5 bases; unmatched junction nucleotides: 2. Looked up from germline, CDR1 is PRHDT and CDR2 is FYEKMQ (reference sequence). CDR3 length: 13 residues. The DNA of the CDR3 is TGTGCCAGCAGCTTATCCGGGGGGGAGACCCAGTACTTC. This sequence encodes CASSLSGGETQYF.

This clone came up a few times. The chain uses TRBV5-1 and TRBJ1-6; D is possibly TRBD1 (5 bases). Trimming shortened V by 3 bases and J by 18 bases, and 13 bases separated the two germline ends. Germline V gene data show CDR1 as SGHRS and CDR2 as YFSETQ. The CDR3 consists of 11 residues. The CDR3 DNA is TGCGCCAGCAGCTCCGGGACTGCTTGCCACTTT. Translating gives CASSSGTACHF.